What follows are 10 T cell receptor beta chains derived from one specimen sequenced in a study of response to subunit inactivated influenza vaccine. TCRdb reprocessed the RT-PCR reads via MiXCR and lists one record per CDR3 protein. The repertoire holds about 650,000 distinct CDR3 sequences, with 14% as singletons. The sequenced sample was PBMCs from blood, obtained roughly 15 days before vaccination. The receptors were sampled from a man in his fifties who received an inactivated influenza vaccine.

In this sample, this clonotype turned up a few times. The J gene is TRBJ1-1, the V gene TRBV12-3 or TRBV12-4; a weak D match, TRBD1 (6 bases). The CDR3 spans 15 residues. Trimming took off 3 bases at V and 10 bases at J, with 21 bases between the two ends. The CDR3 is CASSFSGDPFNRAFF. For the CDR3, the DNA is TGTGCCAGCAGTTTTTCAGGGGACCCATTCAATCGAGCTTTCTTT.

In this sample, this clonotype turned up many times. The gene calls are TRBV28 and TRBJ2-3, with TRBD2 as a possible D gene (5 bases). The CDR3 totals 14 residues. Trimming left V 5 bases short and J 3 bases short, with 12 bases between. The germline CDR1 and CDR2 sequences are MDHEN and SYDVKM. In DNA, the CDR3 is TGTGCCAGCAGTAAACAGCGAGGGACAGATACGCAGTATTTT. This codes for CASSKQRGTDTQYF.

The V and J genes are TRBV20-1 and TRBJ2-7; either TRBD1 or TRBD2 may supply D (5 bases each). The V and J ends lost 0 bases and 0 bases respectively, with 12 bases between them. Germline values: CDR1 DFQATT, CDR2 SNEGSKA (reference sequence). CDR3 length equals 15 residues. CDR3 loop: CSARDHAGSSYEQYF. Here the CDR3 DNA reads TGCAGTGCTAGAGATCACGCAGGGAGCTCCTACGAGCAGTACTTC.

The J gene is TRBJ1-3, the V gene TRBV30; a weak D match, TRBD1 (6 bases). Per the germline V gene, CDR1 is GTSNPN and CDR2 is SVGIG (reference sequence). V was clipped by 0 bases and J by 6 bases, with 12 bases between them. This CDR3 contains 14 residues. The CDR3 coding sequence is TGTGCCTGGAGTGTCGGGCAGGGGACAAACACCATATATTTT. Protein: CAWSVGQGTNTIYF.

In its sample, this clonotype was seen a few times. The chain's CDR3 is CASSLAYKTGLTEAFF. The DNA of the CDR3 is TGTGCCAGCAGCTTAGCCTACAAGACAGGGTTGACTGAAGCTTTCTTT. The rearrangement joins TRBV7-8 to TRBJ1-1, with 7 bases aligning to TRBD1. The CDR3 has 16 amino acids. Germline V lookup: CDR1 SGHVS, CDR2 FQNEAQ. With V trimmed by 0 bases and J by 5 bases, 9 bases remained unmatched.

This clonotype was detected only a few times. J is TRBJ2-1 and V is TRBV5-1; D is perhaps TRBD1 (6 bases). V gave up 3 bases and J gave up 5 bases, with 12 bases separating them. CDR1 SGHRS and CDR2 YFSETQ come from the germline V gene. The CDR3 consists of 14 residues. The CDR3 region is CASSSRGHHNEQFF. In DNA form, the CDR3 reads TGCGCCAGCAGCTCCCGGGGACACCACAATGAGCAGTTCTTC.

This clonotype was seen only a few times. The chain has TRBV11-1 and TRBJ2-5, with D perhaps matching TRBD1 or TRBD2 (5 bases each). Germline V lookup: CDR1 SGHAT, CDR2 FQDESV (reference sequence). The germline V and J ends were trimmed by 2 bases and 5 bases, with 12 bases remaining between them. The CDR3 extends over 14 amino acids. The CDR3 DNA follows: TGTGCCAGCAGCTTAAGGGGTAGCGTGGAGACCCAGTACTTC. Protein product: CASSLRGSVETQYF.

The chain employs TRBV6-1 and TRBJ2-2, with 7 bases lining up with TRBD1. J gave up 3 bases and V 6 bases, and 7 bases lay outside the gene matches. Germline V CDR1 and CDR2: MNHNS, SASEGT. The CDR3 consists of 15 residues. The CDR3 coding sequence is TGTGCCAGCAGGAGGGGACAGAGAGACACCGGGGAGCTGTTTTTT. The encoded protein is CASRRGQRDTGELFF.

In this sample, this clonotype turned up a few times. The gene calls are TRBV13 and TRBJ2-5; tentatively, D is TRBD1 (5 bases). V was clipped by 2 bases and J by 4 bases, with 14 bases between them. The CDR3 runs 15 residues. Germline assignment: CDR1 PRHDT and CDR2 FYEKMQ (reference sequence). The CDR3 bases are TGTGCCAGCAGCTTAACCCCGACAGCAAGAGAGACCCAGTACTTC. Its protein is CASSLTPTARETQYF.

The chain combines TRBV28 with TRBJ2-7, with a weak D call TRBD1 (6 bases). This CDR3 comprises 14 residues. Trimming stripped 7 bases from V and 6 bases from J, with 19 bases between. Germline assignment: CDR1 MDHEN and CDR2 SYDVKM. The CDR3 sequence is CASNKQGTGSEQYF. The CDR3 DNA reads TGTGCCAGCAATAAACAGGGCACCGGTTCCGAGCAGTACTTC. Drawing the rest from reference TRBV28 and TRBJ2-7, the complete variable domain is DVKVTQSSRYLVKRTGEKVFLECVQDMDHENMFWYRQDPGLGLRLIYFSYDVKMKEKGDIPEGYSVSREKKERFSLILESASTNQTSMYLCASNKQGTGSEQYFGPGTRLTVT.